At least ten counts were recorded for the clone carrying this T cell receptor beta chain. A second PCR, run for about 7 to 11 cycles, used a sample-barcoded 5' primer plus a J-beta primer mix. Each CDR3 protein is one row after TCRdb ran MiXCR on the 5' RACE reads. The repertoire has some 1.5 million distinct CDR3 sequences, approximately 28% of them found once; the top ten carry about 7.7%. Per individual sample, total RNA of at least 5.5 micrograms was extracted. The germline V gene encodes CDR1 SGHTA and CDR2 FQGNSA. The CDR3 runs 19 residues. J gave up 6 bases and V 5 bases, and 21 bases lay outside the gene matches. This entry belongs to a study of blood T cells in healthy people across ages.

The chain links TRBV7-2 to TRBJ2-5; 10 bases line up with TRBD2. The sample comprised blood. This TCR was sampled from a woman aged 25-40 years in good health. In nucleotides, the CDR3 is TGTGCCAGCAGCCGTCAGTTCGGGACCGGGACTAGCGTCGGGCAGACCCAGTACTTC. Translating gives CASSRQFGTGTSVGQTQYF. The full variable domain, in which reference TRBV7-2 and TRBJ2-5 provide the parts outside the CDR3, is GAGVSQSPSNKVTEKGKDVELRCDPISGHTALYWYRQSLGQGLEFLIYFQGNSAPDKSGLPSDRFSAERTGGSVSTLTIQRTQQEDSAVYLCASSRQFGTGTSVGQTQYFGPGTRLLVL.